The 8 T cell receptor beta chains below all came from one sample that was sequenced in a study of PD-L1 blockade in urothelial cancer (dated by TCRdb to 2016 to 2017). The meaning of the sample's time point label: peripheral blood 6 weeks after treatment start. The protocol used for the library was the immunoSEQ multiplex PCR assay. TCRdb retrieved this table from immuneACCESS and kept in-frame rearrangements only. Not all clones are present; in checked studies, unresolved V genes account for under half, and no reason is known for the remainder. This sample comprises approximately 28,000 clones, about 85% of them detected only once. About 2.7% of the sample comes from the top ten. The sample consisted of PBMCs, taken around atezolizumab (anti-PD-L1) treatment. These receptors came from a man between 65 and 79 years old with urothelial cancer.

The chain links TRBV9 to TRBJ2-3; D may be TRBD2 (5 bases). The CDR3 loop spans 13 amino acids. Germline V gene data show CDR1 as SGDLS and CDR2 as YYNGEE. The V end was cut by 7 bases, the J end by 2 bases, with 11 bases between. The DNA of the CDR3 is TGTGCCAGCTCACGGACTGTCACAGATACGCAGTATTTT. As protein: CASSRTVTDTQYF.

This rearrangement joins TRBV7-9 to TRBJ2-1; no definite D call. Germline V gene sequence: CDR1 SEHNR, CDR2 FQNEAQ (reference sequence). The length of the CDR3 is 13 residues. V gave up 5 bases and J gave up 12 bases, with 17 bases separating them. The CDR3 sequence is CASSPFTVEGQFF. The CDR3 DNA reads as TGTGCCAGCAGCCCGTTTACAGTGGAAGGGCAGTTCTTC.

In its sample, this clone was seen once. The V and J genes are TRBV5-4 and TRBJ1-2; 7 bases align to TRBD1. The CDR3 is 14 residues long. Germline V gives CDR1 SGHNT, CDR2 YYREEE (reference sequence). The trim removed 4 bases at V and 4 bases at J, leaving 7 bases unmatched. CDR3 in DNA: TGTGCCAGCAGCCTAACAGGGGCCCCCTATGGCTACACCTTC. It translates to CASSLTGAPYGYTF.

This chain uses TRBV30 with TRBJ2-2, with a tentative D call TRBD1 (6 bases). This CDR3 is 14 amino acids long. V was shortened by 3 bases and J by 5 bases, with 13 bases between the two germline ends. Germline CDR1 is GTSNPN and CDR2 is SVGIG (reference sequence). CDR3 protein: CAWSRGQQTGELFF. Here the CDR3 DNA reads TGTGCCTGGAGCCGGGGACAACAAACCGGGGAGCTGTTTTTT. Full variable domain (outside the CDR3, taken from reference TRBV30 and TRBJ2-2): SQTIHQWPATLVQPVGSPLSLECTVEGTSNPNLYWYRQAAGRGLQLLFYSVGIGQISSEVPQNLSASRPQDRQFILSSKKLLLSDSGFYLCAWSRGQQTGELFFGEGSRLTVL.

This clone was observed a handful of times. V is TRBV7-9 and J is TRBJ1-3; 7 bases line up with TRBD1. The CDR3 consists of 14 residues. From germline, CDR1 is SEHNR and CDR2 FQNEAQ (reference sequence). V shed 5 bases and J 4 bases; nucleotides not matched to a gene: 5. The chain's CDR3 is CASSRQGLGNTIYF. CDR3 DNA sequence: TGTGCCAGCAGCCGACAGGGCTTGGGAAACACCATATATTTT.

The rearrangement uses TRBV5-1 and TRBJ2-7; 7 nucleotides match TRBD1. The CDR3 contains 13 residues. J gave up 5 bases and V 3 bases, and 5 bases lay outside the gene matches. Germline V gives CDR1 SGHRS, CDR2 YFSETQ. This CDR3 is CASSSTGYNEQYF. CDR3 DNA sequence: TGCGCCAGCAGCTCGACAGGGTACAACGAGCAGTACTTC.

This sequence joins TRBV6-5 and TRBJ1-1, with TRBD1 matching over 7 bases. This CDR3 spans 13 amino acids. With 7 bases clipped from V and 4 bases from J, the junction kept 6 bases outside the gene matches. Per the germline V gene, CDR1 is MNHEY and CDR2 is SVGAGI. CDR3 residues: CASNYRGGTEAFF. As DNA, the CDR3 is TGTGCCAGCAACTACAGGGGAGGCACTGAAGCTTTCTTT.

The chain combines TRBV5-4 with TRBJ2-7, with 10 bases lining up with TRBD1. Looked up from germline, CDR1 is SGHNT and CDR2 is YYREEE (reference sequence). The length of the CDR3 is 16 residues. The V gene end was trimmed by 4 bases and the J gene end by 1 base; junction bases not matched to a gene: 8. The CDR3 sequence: CASSGTRDRGSYEQYF. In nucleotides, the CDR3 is TGTGCCAGCAGCGGTACCCGGGACAGGGGATCCTACGAGCAGTACTTC.